This entry is about one T cell receptor (beta chain). The antigen is undetermined. Vbeta (60) and Jbeta (13) primers were used in the PCR. Generated by immunoSEQ multiplex PCR, the TCRdb table keeps only in-frame clones and is missing some. The sample shows some 160,000 clones, around four fifths of them seen only once. This specimen belongs to a study of cytomegalovirus exposure and HLA in healthy donors. V gave up 3 bases and J gave up 2 bases, with 14 bases separating them. Looked up from germline, CDR1 is LNHDA and CDR2 is SQIVND (reference sequence). This CDR3 contains 16 residues. Findings and caveats of the study: Later findings reportedly placed an Asian-associated ancestry cluster below the roughly 730-donor mean for N-insertions. HLA alleles showed associations with around 15,000 TCR beta sequences in a later analysis, at a 0.05 false discovery rate. Previous analysis showed most TCR beta V segments were productive about 87% or about 30% of the time.

The chain has TRBV19 and TRBJ1-3; D not resolved. This sequence was found in a boy aged 2-15 years in good health and CMV-seronegative. The sequencing sample was made of PBMCs. The CDR3: CASSMAPAGAGNTIYF. The CDR3 nucleotides are TGTGCCAGTAGTATGGCCCCTGCCGGAGCTGGAAACACCATATATTTT. Drawing the rest from reference TRBV19 and TRBJ1-3, the complete variable domain is DGGITQSPKYLFRKEGQNVTLSCEQNLNHDAMYWYRQDPGQGLRLIYYSQIVNDFQKGDIAEGYSVSREKKESFPLTVTSAQKNPTAFYLCASSMAPAGAGNTIYFGEGSWLTVV.